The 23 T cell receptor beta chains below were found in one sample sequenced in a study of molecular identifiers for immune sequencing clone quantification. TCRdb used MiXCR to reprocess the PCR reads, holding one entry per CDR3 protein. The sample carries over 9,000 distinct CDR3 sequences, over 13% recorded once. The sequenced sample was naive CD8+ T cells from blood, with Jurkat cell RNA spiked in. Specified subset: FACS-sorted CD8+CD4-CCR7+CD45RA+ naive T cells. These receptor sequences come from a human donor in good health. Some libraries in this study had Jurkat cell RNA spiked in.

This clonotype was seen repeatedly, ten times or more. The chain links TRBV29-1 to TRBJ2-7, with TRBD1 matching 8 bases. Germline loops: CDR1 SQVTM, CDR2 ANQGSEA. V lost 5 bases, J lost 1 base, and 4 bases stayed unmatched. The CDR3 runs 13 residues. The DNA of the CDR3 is TGCAGCGTTACCGGGACAGGTTCCTACGAGCAGTACTTC. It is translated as CSVTGTGSYEQYF.

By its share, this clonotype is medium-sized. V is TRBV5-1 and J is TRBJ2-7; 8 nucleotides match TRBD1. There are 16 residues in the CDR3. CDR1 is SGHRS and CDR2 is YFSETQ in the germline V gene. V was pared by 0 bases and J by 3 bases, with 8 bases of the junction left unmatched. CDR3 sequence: CASSLGRTGNFYEQYF. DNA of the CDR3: TGCGCCAGCAGCTTGGGCAGGACAGGGAACTTCTACGAGCAGTACTTC.

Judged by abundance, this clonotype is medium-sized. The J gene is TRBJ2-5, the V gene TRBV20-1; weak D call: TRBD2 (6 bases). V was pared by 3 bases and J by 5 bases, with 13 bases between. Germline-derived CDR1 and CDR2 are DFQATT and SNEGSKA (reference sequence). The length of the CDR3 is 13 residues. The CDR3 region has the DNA TGCAGTGCTAGGTCTCGGGAGTGGGAGACCCAGTACTTC. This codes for CSARSREWETQYF.

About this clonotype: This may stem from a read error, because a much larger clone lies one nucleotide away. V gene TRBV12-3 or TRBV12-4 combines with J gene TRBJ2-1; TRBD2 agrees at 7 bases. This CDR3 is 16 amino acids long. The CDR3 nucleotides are TGTGCCAGCAGGACCGTGCTAGCGGACTCCTACAATGAGCAGCTCTTC. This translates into CASRTVLADSYNEQLF.

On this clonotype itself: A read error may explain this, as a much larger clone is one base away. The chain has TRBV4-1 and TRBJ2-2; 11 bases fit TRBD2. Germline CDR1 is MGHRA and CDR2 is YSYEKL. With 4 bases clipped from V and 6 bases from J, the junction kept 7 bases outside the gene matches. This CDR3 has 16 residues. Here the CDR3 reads CASSRIAGGYAGELFF. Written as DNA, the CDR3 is TGCGCCAGCAGCCGAATAGCGGGGGGGTACGCCGGGGAGCTGTTTTTT.

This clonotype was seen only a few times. CDR3 in DNA: TGTGCCAGCAGTTTATTAGGTTATGAGCAGTTCTTC. Translated: CASSLLGYEQFF. This chain uses TRBV12-3 or TRBV12-4 with TRBJ2-1; D is undetermined. V was shortened by 2 bases and J by 8 bases, with 7 bases between the two germline ends. The CDR3 spans 12 residues.

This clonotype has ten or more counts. CDR3 region: CASSPSRTGGGYTF. The CDR3 region has the DNA TGTGCCAGCAGCCCGTCGAGGACAGGGGGAGGCTACACCTTC. The chain couples TRBV12-3 or TRBV12-4 to TRBJ1-2; TRBD1 matches at 10 bases. V shed 6 bases, J shed 8 bases, and the junction held 9 bases outside the gene matches. The length of the CDR3 is 14 residues.

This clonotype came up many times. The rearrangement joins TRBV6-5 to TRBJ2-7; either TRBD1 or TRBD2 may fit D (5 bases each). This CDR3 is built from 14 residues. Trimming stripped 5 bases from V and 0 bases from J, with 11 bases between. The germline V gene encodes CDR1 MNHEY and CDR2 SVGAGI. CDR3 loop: CASSTPGTSYEQYF. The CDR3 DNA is TGTGCCAGCAGTACCCCCGGGACCTCCTACGAGCAGTACTTC.

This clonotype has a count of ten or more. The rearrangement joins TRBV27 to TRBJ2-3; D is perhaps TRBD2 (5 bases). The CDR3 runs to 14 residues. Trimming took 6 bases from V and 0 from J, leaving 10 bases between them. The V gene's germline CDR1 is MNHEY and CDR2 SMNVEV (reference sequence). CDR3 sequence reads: CASRGLVSTDTQYF. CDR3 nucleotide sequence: TGTGCCAGCAGAGGACTGGTAAGCACAGATACGCAGTATTTT.

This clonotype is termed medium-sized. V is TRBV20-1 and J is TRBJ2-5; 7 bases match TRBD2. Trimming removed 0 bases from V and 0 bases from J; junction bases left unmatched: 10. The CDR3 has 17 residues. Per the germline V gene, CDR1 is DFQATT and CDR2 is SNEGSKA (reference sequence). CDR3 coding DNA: TGCAGTGCTAGAGATTTGGCGGGAGCTCTGTACCAAGAGACCCAGTACTTC. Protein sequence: CSARDLAGALYQETQYF.

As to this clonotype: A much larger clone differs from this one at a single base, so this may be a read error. In DNA form, the CDR3 reads TGTGCCAGCAGTCCCACTGGACCCGGGGAGACCCAGTGCTTC. Encoded protein: CASSPTGPGETQCF. The J gene is TRBJ2-5, the V gene TRBV12-3 or TRBV12-4, with a possible D match to TRBD2 (5 bases). The length of the CDR3 is 14 residues.

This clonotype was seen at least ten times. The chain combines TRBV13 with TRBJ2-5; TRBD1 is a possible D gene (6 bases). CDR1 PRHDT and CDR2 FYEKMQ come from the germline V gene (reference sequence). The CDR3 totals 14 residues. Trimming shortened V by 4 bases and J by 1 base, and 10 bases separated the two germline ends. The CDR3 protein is CASSSRTAQETQYF. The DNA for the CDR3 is TGTGCCAGCAGCTCCCGGACAGCCCAAGAGACCCAGTACTTC.

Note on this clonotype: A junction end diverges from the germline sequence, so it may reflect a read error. The CDR3 sequence is CASSLTGAYERYF. CDR3 DNA sequence: TGTGCCAGCAGCCTGACGGGGGCCTACGAGCGGTACTTC. The rearrangement links TRBV7-2 to TRBJ2-7; the D call may be TRBD1 or TRBD2 (6 bases each). The germline CDR1 and CDR2 sequences are SGHTA and FQGNSA. The CDR3 is 13 amino acids.

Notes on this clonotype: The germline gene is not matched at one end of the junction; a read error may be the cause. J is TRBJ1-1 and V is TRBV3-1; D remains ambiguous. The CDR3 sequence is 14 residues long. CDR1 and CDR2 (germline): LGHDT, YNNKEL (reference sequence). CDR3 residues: CASSQEGVNTEALF. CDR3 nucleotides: TGTGCCAGCAGCCAAGAAGGTGTGAACACTGAAGCTCTCTTT.

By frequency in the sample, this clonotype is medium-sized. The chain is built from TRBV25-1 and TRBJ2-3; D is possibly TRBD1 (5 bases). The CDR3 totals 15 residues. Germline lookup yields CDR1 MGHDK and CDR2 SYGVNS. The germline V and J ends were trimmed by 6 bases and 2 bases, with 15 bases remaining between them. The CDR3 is CASRNTGEYTDTQYF. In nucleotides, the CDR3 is TGTGCCAGCAGAAATACAGGAGAATACACAGATACGCAGTATTTT.

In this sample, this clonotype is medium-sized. The CDR3 DNA reads as TGCAGCGTTGAGGAGGGGTATCGCGGAGAGACCCAGTACTTC. Residues: CSVEEGYRGETQYF. The chain links TRBV29-1 to TRBJ2-5; perhaps TRBD2 as D (6 bases). The CDR3 is made up of 14 amino acids. From germline, CDR1 is SQVTM and CDR2 ANQGSEA. V shed 3 bases and J shed 4 bases, with 15 bases lying between them.

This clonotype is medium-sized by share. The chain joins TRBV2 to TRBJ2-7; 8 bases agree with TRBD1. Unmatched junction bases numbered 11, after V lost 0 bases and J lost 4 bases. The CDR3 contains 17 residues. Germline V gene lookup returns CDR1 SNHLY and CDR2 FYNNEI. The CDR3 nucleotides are TGTGCCAGCAGTGAAGCGGGTTGGGGGACAGGCAAATACGAGCAGTACTTC. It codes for CASSEAGWGTGKYEQYF.

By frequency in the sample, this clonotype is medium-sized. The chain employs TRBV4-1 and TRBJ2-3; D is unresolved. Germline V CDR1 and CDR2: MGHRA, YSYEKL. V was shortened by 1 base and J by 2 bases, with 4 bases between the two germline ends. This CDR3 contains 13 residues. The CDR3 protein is CASSQGPTDTQYF. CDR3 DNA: TGCGCCAGCAGCCAAGGGCCCACAGATACGCAGTATTTT.

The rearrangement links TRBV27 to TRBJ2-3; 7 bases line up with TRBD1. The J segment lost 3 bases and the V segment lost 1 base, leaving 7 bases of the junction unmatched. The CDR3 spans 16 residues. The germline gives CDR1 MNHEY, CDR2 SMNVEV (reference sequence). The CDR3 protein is CASSLFGAGGTDTQYF. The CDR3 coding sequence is TGTGCCAGCAGTTTATTCGGGGCAGGGGGTACAGATACGCAGTATTTT.

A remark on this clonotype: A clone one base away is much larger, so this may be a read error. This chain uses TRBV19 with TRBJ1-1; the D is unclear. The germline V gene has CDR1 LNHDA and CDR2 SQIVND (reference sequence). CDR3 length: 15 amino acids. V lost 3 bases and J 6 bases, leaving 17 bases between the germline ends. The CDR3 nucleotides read TGTGCCAGTAGTATTGAAGTCGGCCCAGCCGCTGAAGCTTTCTTT. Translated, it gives CASSIEVGPAAEAFF.

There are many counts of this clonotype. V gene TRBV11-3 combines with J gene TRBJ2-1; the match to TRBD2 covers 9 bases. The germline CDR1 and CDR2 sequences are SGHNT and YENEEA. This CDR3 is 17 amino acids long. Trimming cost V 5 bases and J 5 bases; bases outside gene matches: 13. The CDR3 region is CASSQRGVDLRDNEQFF. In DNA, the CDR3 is TGTGCCAGCAGCCAGCGGGGGGTAGATTTGAGAGACAATGAGCAGTTCTTC.

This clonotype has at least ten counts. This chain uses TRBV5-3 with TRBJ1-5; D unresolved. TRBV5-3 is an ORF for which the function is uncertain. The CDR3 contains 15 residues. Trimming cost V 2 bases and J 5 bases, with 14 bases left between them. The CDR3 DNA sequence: TGTGCCAGAAGCTTAGCCCCCGGGGAAGATCAGCCCCAGCATTTT. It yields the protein CARSLAPGEDQPQHF.

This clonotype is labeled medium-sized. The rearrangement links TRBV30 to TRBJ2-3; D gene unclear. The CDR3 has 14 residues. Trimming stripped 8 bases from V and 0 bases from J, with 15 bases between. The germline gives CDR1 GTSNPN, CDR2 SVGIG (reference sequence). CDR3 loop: CARAETASTDTQYF. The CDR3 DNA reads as TGTGCCAGGGCTGAGACGGCAAGCACAGATACGCAGTATTTT.